The clone carrying this T cell receptor beta chain was seen only a few times. Its antigen is currently unknown. The data are from a study of vaccination and CD4 T cells after COVID-19. Study-wide findings and caveats: A nonsignificant median increase from approximately 21 to 40 SARS-CoV-2-reactive clonotypes was observed.

As to time point: late sampling 161 to 241 days after vaccination in a few convalescent patients. Per the germline V gene, CDR1 is MNHEY and CDR2 is SMNVEV (reference sequence). V trimming: 10 bases; J trimming: 9 bases; junction bases outside the gene matches: 5. The CDR3 length is 12 residues. TCRdb ran MiXCR on the PCR reads and lists one entry per CDR3 protein. The repertoire includes 25,000 to 35,000 distinct CDR3 sequences, approximately 49% of them detected once, and approximately 6% sits in the top ten. Material: CD4+ T cells from blood, obtained about 7 months after SARS-CoV-2 vaccination. This TCR derives from a human donor who had recovered from COVID-19. The V gene is TRBV27, the J gene TRBJ1-5; 11 nucleotides agree with TRBD1. In DNA form, the CDR3 reads TGTGCCACCCGGACAGGGGGCGGGCCCCAGCATTTT. Protein sequence: CATRTGGGPQHF.